These 14 T cell receptor beta chains came from one sample sequenced in a study of T-cell reconstitution after alpha-beta-depleted transplantation in children. Unique molecular identifiers were incorporated when the TCRbeta library was constructed. TCRdb reprocessed the PCR reads with MiXCR, giving one entry per CDR3 protein. The table records about 76,000 distinct CDR3 sequences, roughly 15% of them present only once. The sequenced sample was PBMCs, mostly from graft donor cells, obtained 180 days after TCRalphabeta/CD19-depleted stem cell transplant. These receptors came from a male patient between 2 and 9 years old who had a stem cell transplant for acute lymphoblastic leukemia, so the T cells may come from the graft donor.

J is TRBJ2-7 and V is TRBV7-6; D could derive from TRBD1 or TRBD2 (5 bases each). Trimming pared 2 bases from V and 3 bases from J, leaving 20 bases between. CDR3 length: 17 residues. Germline CDR1 is SGHVS and CDR2 is FNYEAQ. The DNA for the CDR3 is TGTGCCAGCAGCTTAAAAGTGCCCGGGACCGTTTTCTACGAGCAGTACTTC. The encoded protein is CASSLKVPGTVFYEQYF.

This clonotype was counted once. This chain joins TRBV7-9 and TRBJ1-2, with a tentative D call TRBD1 (5 bases). V was cut by 3 bases and J by 8 bases, with 16 bases left in between. There are 14 residues in the CDR3. Looked up from germline, CDR1 is SEHNR and CDR2 is FQNEAQ (reference sequence). The chain's CDR3 is CASSFRATQLGYTF. For the CDR3, the DNA is TGTGCCAGCAGCTTCAGGGCTACTCAATTAGGCTACACCTTC.

J is TRBJ2-7 and V is TRBV20-1; unclear D gene. Germline V CDR1 and CDR2: DFQATT, SNEGSKA (reference sequence). The CDR3 is made up of 13 amino acids. Trimming removed 1 base from V and 7 bases from J, with 14 bases in between. Here the CDR3 reads CSARGLGTIEQYF. The DNA for the CDR3 is TGCAGTGCTAGAGGACTGGGCACCATTGAGCAGTACTTC.

This sequence joins TRBV6-5 and TRBJ1-2; 7 nucleotides align to TRBD1. This CDR3 has 16 residues. In germline, CDR1 is MNHEY, CDR2 SVGAGI. V lost 4 bases to trimming and J lost 2 bases; unmatched junction nucleotides: 10. The CDR3 DNA reads TGTGCCAGCAGTTCGACAGGGTCTTGGGTAAACTATGGCTACACCTTC. Translation gives CASSSTGSWVNYGYTF.

This clonotype was detected a few times. This chain uses TRBV7-2 with TRBJ2-7; D remains unclear. V was trimmed by 1 base and J by 3 bases, leaving 10 bases between them. Per germline, CDR1 SGHTA and CDR2 FQGNSA. The CDR3 covers 14 residues. CDR3 protein: CASSLGQADYEQYF. As DNA, the CDR3 is TGTGCCAGCAGCTTAGGGCAGGCGGACTACGAGCAGTACTTC.

V is TRBV7-3 and J is TRBJ2-5, with D possibly being TRBD1 (6 bases). The CDR3 extends over 16 amino acids. CDR1 and CDR2 (germline): SGHTA, FQGTGA. Trimming took 4 bases from V and 7 from J, leaving 22 bases between them. This CDR3 is CASSSKGGRTNGTQYF. The CDR3 coding sequence is TGTGCCAGCAGCTCCAAAGGGGGAAGGACGAACGGGACCCAGTACTTC.

The V call is TRBV6-1, the J call TRBJ2-3, with 7 bases identical to TRBD2. The ends lost 5 bases at V and 1 base at J; junction bases unmatched: 6. Per the germline V gene, CDR1 is MNHNS and CDR2 is SASEGT. The CDR3 consists of 15 residues. The CDR3 nucleotides read TGTGCCAGCAGTCAAAAGCGGGGACGCACAGATACGCAGTATTTT. Translation gives CASSQKRGRTDTQYF.

This clonotype was counted a few times. This chain links TRBV12-3 or TRBV12-4 with TRBJ2-7; 7 bases agree with TRBD1. The CDR3 spans 13 residues. V dropped 6 bases and J dropped 5; count of bases not matched to a gene: 7. The CDR3 reads CASSPDRVNEQYF. DNA of the CDR3: TGTGCCAGCAGCCCCGACAGGGTCAACGAGCAGTACTTC.

Only a few counts were recorded for this clonotype. This chain connects TRBV6-2 or TRBV6-3 to TRBJ2-7, with 9 bases that match TRBD1. The CDR3 has 12 amino acids. Looked up from germline, CDR1 is MNHEY and CDR2 is SVGEGT. The junction had 0 bases not matched to a gene; V was cut back by 2 bases and J by 7 bases. This CDR3 reads CASSYGTGEQYF. The CDR3 DNA sequence: TGTGCCAGCAGTTACGGGACAGGGGAGCAGTACTTC.

This sequence joins TRBV3-1 and TRBJ1-1; tentative D call: TRBD1 (5 bases). The CDR3 consists of 14 residues. Germline assignment: CDR1 LGHDT and CDR2 YNNKEL (reference sequence). The germline V and J ends were trimmed by 4 bases and 0 bases, with 9 bases remaining between them. CDR3 sequence: CASSPWGLNTEAFF. The DNA for the CDR3 is TGTGCCAGCAGCCCCTGGGGACTGAACACTGAAGCTTTCTTT. The full variable domain, rest sourced from reference TRBV3-1 and TRBJ1-1, is DTAVSQTPKYLVTQMGNDKSIKCEQNLGHDTMYWYKQDSKKFLKIMFSYNNKELIINETVPNRFSPKSPDKAHLNLHINSLELGDSAVYFCASSPWGLNTEAFFGQGTRLTVV.

This clonotype was detected a few times. The chain has TRBV7-2 and TRBJ1-2; D gene uncertain. Trimming shortened V by 7 bases and J by 8 bases, and 11 bases separated the two germline ends. The CDR3 is 11 residues long. Per germline, CDR1 SGHTA and CDR2 FQGNSA. CDR3 bases: TGTGCCAGCATGAGCGAGAAAGGCTACACCTTC. It is translated as CASMSEKGYTF. The complete variable domain, with remaining parts taken from reference TRBV7-2 and TRBJ1-2, reads GAGVSQSPSNKVTEKGKDVELRCDPISGHTALYWYRQSLGQGLEFLIYFQGNSAPDKSGLPSDRFSAERTGGSVSTLTIQRTQQEDSAVYLCASMSEKGYTFGSGTRLTVV.

The rearrangement uses TRBV5-5 and TRBJ1-2, with D perhaps TRBD1 (5 bases). This CDR3 has 13 amino acids. Trimming removed 4 bases at V and 3 bases at J, with 10 bases between. Germline V gene data show CDR1 as SGHKS and CDR2 as YYEKEE (reference sequence). Written as DNA, the CDR3 is TGTGCCAGCAGCGGGGACCGCTACTATGGCTACACCTTC. Amino acid sequence: CASSGDRYYGYTF.

The rearrangement uses TRBV7-8 and TRBJ1-4; no clear D gene. V shed 4 bases and J shed 4 bases, with 13 bases lying between them. Looked up from germline, CDR1 is SGHVS and CDR2 is FQNEAQ. CDR3 size: 15 residues. This CDR3 reads CASSSKIPYNEKLFF. CDR3 DNA sequence: TGTGCCAGCAGCTCCAAGATACCTTATAATGAAAAACTGTTTTTT. The variable domain in full, with the rest retrieved from reference TRBV7-8 and TRBJ1-4, is GAGVSQSPRYKVAKRGQDVALRCDPISGHVSLFWYQQALGQGPEFLTYFQNEAQLDKSGLPSDRFFAERPEGSVSTLKIQRTQQEDSAVYLCASSSKIPYNEKLFFGSGTQLSVL.

The chain employs TRBV20-1 and TRBJ1-2, with D uncertain. CDR1 is DFQATT and CDR2 is SNEGSKA in the germline V gene (reference sequence). The ends were cut back, 3 bases at V and 5 bases at J, with 10 bases in the middle. The CDR3 covers 12 residues. The CDR3 region is CSASSRVYGYTF. In nucleotides, the CDR3 is TGCAGTGCTAGTAGCCGAGTATATGGCTACACCTTC.